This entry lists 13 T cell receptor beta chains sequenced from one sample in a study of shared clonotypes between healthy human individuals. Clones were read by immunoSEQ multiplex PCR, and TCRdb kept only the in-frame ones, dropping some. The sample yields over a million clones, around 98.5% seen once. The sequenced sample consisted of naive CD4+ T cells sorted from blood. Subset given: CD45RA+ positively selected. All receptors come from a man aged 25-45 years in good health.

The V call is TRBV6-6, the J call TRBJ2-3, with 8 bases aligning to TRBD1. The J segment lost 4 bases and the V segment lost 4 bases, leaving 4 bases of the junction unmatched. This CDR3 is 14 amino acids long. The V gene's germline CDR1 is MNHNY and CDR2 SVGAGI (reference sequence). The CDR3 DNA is TGTGCCAGCAGTTTGTCAGGGGGCCCAGATACGCAGTATTTT. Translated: CASSLSGGPDTQYF.

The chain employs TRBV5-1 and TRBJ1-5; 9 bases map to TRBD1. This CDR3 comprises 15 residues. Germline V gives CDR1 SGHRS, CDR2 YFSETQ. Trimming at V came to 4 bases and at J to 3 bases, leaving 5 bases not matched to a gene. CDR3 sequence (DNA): TGCGCCAGCAGCGCCGGGACAGGGATCAATCAGCCCCAGCATTTT. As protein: CASSAGTGINQPQHF.

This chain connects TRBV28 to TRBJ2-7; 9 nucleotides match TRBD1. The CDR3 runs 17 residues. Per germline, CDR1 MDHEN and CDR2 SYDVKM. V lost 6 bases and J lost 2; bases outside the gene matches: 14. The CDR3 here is CASSAPRRDRVTYEQYF. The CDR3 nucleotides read TGTGCCAGCAGCGCTCCCCGCCGGGACAGGGTCACCTACGAGCAGTACTTC.

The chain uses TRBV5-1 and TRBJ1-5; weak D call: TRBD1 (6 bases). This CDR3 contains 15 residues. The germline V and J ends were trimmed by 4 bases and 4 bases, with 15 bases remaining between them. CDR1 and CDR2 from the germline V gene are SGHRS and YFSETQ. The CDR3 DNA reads TGCGCCAGCAGCCGAGAGGGGGATGGTAATCAGCCCCAGCATTTT. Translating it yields CASSREGDGNQPQHF.

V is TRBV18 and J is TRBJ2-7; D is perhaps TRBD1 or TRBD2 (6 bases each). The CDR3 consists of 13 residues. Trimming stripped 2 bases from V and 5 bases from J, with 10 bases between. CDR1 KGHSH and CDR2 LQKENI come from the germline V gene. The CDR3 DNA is TGTGCCAGCTCACCAGGGGGGACAAACGAGCAGTACTTC. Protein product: CASSPGGTNEQYF.

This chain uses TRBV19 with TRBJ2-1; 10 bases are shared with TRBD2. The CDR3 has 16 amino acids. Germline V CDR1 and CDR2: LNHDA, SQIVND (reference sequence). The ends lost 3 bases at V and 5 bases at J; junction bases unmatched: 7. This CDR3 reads CASSIFSSGSNNEQFF. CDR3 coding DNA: TGTGCCAGTAGTATCTTTTCTAGCGGGAGTAACAATGAGCAGTTCTTC.

CDR3 coding DNA: TGCGCCAGCAGCGCAATTGGGGGCCCCACCGGGACACGACCTGGGTATGGCTACACCTTC. Translated: CASSAIGGPTGTRPGYGYTF. The rearrangement joins TRBV5-1 to TRBJ1-2; D possibly corresponds to TRBD1 (6 bases). V dropped 4 bases and J dropped 5 bases, with 33 bases sitting between them. Germline lookup yields CDR1 SGHRS and CDR2 YFSETQ. The CDR3 runs 20 residues.

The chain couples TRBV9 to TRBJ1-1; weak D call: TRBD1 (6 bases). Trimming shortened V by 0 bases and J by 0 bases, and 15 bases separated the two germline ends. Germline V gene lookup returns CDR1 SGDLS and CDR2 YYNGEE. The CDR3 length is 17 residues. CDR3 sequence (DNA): TGTGCCAGCAGCGTAGGAACAGGGAGGTTCATGAACACTGAAGCTTTCTTT. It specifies CASSVGTGRFMNTEAFF. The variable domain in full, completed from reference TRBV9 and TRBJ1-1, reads DSGVTQTPKHLITATGQRVTLRCSPRSGDLSVYWYQQSLDQGLQFLIQYYNGEERAKGNILERFSAQQFPDLHSELNLSSLELGDSALYFCASSVGTGRFMNTEAFFGQGTRLTVV.

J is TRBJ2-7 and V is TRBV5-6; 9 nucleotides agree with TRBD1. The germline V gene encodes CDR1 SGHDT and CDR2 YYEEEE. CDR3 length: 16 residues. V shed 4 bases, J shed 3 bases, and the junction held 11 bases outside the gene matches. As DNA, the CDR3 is TGTGCCAGCAGCGTAGAACAGGGGGCGCTTCTCTACGAGCAGTACTTC. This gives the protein CASSVEQGALLYEQYF.

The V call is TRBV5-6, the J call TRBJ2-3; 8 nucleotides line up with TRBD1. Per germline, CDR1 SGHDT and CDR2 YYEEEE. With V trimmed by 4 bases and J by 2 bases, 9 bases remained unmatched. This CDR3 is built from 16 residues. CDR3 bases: TGTGCCAGCAGCCCCATGGACAGGGTGGCCACAGATACGCAGTATTTT. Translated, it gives CASSPMDRVATDTQYF.

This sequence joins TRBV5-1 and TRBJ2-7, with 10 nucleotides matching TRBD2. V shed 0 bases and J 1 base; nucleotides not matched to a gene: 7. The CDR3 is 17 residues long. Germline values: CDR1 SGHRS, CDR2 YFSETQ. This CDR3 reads CASSLVSGRTPSYEQYF. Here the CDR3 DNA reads TGCGCCAGCAGCTTGGTTAGCGGGAGGACCCCGTCCTACGAGCAGTACTTC.

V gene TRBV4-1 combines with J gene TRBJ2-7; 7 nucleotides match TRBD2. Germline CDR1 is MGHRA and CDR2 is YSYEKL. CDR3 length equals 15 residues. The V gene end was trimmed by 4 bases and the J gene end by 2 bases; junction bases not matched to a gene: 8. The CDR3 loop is CASSLTDRGAYEQYF. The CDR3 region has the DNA TGCGCCAGCAGCCTAACCGACCGGGGGGCCTACGAGCAGTACTTC.

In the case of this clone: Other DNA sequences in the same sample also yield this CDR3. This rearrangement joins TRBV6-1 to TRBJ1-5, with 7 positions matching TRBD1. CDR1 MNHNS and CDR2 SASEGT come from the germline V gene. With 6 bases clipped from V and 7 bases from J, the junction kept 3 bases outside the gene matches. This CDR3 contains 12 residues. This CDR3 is CASRTGNQPQHF. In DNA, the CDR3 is TGTGCCAGCAGGACAGGGAACCAGCCCCAGCATTTT.